This TCR beta chain derives from a study of blood T cell repertoires in COVID-19. This clone was recorded a few times. Cohorts were assigned according to the clinical history that participants reported. Sequenced by immunoSEQ multiplex PCR; TCRdb stores in-frame clones only, minus some. The table shows about 400,000 clones, with just under 90% occurring only once. CDR1 is LNHDA and CDR2 is SQIVND in the germline V gene (reference sequence). This CDR3 is 15 amino acids long. V was pared by 6 bases and J by 2 bases, with 7 bases of the junction left unmatched. The TCR sequence derives from a woman younger than 45 who had recovered from COVID-19. V and J are TRBV19 and TRBJ2-3, with 8 bases that match TRBD2. Sequencing input: PBMCs or T cells enriched from blood (not recorded which). CDR3 loop: CASSLSGAHTDTQYF. CDR3 nucleotide sequence: TGTGCCAGTAGCCTTAGCGGGGCCCACACAGATACGCAGTATTTT.